This T cell receptor (beta chain) was sequenced during a study of beta chain features in type 1 diabetes. On the study more broadly: Examination covered some 99,000,000 sorted cells spanning all samples. Study-wide points: A moderate, significant TCRB CDR3 shortening appeared in type 1 diabetes across four CD4+ subsets. In type 1 diabetes patients, VDJ junctions had fewer insertions; deletions at these junctions were more frequent.

Sorted populations all had greater than 95% purity. Sequenced material consisted of expressed TCRB transcripts (all of the isolated RNA was reverse transcribed). Sequencing of naive, central memory and regulatory T cell samples gave an average of approximately 3.3 million reads. This table comes from immunoSEQ multiplex PCR, and its TCRdb copy is limited to in-frame clones, with some not included. The sample yields about 700,000 clones, about an eighth seen once. CDR1 is GTSNPN and CDR2 is SVGIG in the germline V gene (reference sequence). Deletions cut 5 bases from V and 9 bases from J, with 19 bases between. The CDR3 is 13 amino acids. The sample holds a few counts of this clone. The antigen is unknown.

The chain employs TRBV30 and TRBJ1-2; D gene ambiguous. This TCR was recovered from a man between 18 and 29 years old with type 1 diabetes. Sample: naive CD4+ T cells from blood. CDR3 nucleotide sequence: TGTGCCTGGGACGCAACAAATACGGGTCGCTACACCTTC. It specifies CAWDATNTGRYTF.